This TCR beta chain is from a study of post-analysis software for immune sequencing data. Notes on this clonotype: Its target is not known.

Germline loops: CDR1 LGHDT, CDR2 YNNKEL (reference sequence). Trimming shortened V by 5 bases and J by 4 bases, and 15 bases separated the two germline ends. This CDR3 region has 14 residues. Study-wide results and limits: Higher frequency in patients than in controls was seen for five TRBV segments, with TRBV5-6, TRBV5-1 and TRBV20-1 among them.

The TCR beta cDNA libraries carried unique molecular identifiers. MiXCR, run by TCRdb on the PCR reads, gives a single entry per CDR3 protein. The data show roughly 800,000 distinct CDR3 sequences, roughly 50% seen once. The chain combines TRBV3-1 with TRBJ2-7; D possibly corresponds to TRBD1 (6 bases). Sequencing input: blood. The clonotype was recovered from a girl aged 10-17 years with multiple sclerosis. Here the CDR3 reads CASSSGQNLYEQYF. Here the CDR3 DNA reads TGTGCCAGCAGCTCAGGACAGAATCTATACGAGCAGTACTTC.